The 9 T cell receptor beta chains listed next were all sequenced from one sample in a study of CD8+CD57+ T cells in acquired aplastic anemia. Profiling that covered TCR beta VDJ and CDR3 relied on genomic DNA as its template. One entry per CDR3 protein results from TCRdb running MiXCR on the reads. The table lists over 150,000 distinct CDR3 sequences, roughly 49% of them singletons. Whoever was chosen for sequencing had shown CD8+CD57+ cell expansion by flow cytometry. Sequenced sample: sorted CD4+, CD8+, or CD8+CD57+ T cells (not recorded which) from PBMCs. The receptors were sampled from a human donor with aplastic anemia.

The chain combines TRBV3-1 with TRBJ2-2, with D unresolved. CDR3 length: 16 amino acids. Germline V gives CDR1 LGHDT, CDR2 YNNKEL (reference sequence). The V end lost 6 bases, the J end lost 5 bases, and 19 bases lay between the germline ends. The CDR3 loop reads CASREGPPPGTGELFF. The CDR3 region has the DNA TGTGCCAGCAGAGAAGGACCGCCGCCAGGAACCGGGGAGCTGTTTTTT.

The sample holds many counts of this clonotype. This chain uses TRBV20-1 with TRBJ1-1; the D is unclear. This CDR3 has 17 amino acids. Deletions cut 2 bases from V and 0 bases from J, with 19 bases between. CDR1 and CDR2 from the germline V gene are DFQATT and SNEGSKA (reference sequence). In DNA, the CDR3 is TGCAGTGCTAGATACCCCCCCGGGGAGGGTGTGAACACTGAAGCTTTCTTT. Protein sequence: CSARYPPGEGVNTEAFF.

As for this clonotype: A clone one base away is much larger, so this may be a read error. It is likely a read error, because the conserved phenylalanine at the end of the CDR3 is missing. This chain links TRBV2 with TRBJ2-4, with a tentative D call TRBD2 (7 bases). The CDR3 is 16 residues long. CDR1 SNHLY and CDR2 FYNNEI come from the germline V gene. Deletions cut 3 bases from V and 3 bases from J, with 15 bases between. CDR3: CASSDFGEGVKNIQYS. The DNA of the CDR3 is TGTGCCAGCAGTGATTTTGGGGAGGGGGTCAAAAACATTCAGTACTCC.

The table lists this clonotype with many counts. The chain couples TRBV20-1 to TRBJ2-3; 9 nucleotides agree with TRBD2. The V segment lost 3 bases and the J segment 0 bases; nucleotides outside the gene matches: 10. CDR1 is DFQATT, CDR2 SNEGSKA, per germline (reference sequence). The CDR3 contains 17 residues. The CDR3 reads CSARGAGGQTSTDTQYF. In nucleotides, the CDR3 is TGCAGTGCTAGGGGTGCGGGGGGGCAAACTAGCACAGATACGCAGTATTTT.

V is TRBV20-1 and J is TRBJ2-7; 9 bases are a match to TRBD1. Germline values: CDR1 DFQATT, CDR2 SNEGSKA (reference sequence). V shed 6 bases and J 4 bases; nucleotides not matched to a gene: 10. This CDR3 has 14 amino acids. The CDR3 region has the DNA TGCAGTGCGACCCTCGTGGACAGGGGTTACGAGCAGTACTTC. It specifies CSATLVDRGYEQYF.

The V call is TRBV7-2, the J call TRBJ2-3; D ambiguous. The CDR3 has 11 residues. Trimming stripped 3 bases from V and 5 bases from J, with 3 bases between. CDR1 is SGHTA and CDR2 is FQGNSA in the germline V gene. The CDR3 bases are TGTGCCAGCAGCTTCGTAGATACGCAGTATTTT. Protein sequence: CASSFVDTQYF.

The chain is built from TRBV25-1 and TRBJ1-6; D is undetermined. V was shortened by 5 bases and J by 8 bases, with 13 bases between the two germline ends. Germline V gene data show CDR1 as MGHDK and CDR2 as SYGVNS. This CDR3 contains 14 residues. CDR3 bases: TGTGCCAGCAGTAGTGTATGGTCTGATTCACCCCTCCACTTT. This sequence encodes CASSSVWSDSPLHF.

The chain is built from TRBV12-3 or TRBV12-4 and TRBJ2-5; TRBD2 agrees at 7 bases. There are 13 residues in the CDR3. With V trimmed by 11 bases and J by 5 bases, 11 bases remained unmatched. The CDR3 nucleotides read TGTGCCGTCGGAGCTAGCGGTCCGGAGACCCAGTACTTC. Translation: CAVGASGPETQYF.

The V and J genes are TRBV27 and TRBJ1-1; D is unresolved. Germline V gene sequence: CDR1 MNHEY, CDR2 SMNVEV (reference sequence). The CDR3 runs to 13 residues. The V gene lost 7 bases and the J gene lost 8 bases, with 17 bases spanning the gap. CDR3 DNA: TGTGCCAGCACCGATGGGTACACAGAAGAAGCTTTCTTT. Translation gives CASTDGYTEEAFF.